A single sample gave rise to the 22 T cell receptor beta chains below, sequenced in a study of blood T cell repertoires in COVID-19. Here immunoSEQ multiplex PCR was the method, and the copy in TCRdb shows in-frame clones only, minus some. This table has fewer than 30,000 clones, over 70% appearing once. The specimen sequenced was peripheral blood. The receptor set was obtained from a woman aged 55-70 years with acute or convalescent COVID-19.

This rearrangement joins TRBV18 to TRBJ2-1, with D possibly matching TRBD1 (7 bases). Deletions cut 3 bases from V and 0 bases from J, with 9 bases between. This CDR3 is 15 amino acids long. Germline-derived CDR1 and CDR2 are KGHSH and LQKENI. CDR3 sequence (DNA): TGTGCCAGCTCACCCCAGGGGGGCTCCTACAATGAGCAGTTCTTC. It is translated as CASSPQGGSYNEQFF.

The V call is TRBV19, the J call TRBJ2-3, with unresolved D. With 1 base removed from V and 4 bases from J, the gap between germline ends came to 12 bases. The CDR3 is made up of 15 amino acids. Germline V gives CDR1 LNHDA, CDR2 SQIVND (reference sequence). The CDR3 DNA sequence: TGTGCCAGTAGTATAGGTCCAGGTAGGCCAGATACGCAGTATTTT. Its translation is CASSIGPGRPDTQYF.

The chain has TRBV5-4 and TRBJ1-2; D is perhaps TRBD1 (5 bases). The V end lost 4 bases, the J end lost 8 bases, and 18 bases lay between the germline ends. The germline gives CDR1 SGHNT, CDR2 YYREEE (reference sequence). This CDR3 contains 14 residues. DNA for the CDR3: TGTGCCAGCAGCCTAAAAATGGGGGGGGACGGCTACACCTTC. Encoded protein: CASSLKMGGDGYTF.

A few counts support this clone. The CDR3 DNA reads as TGCGCCAGCAGCCCCGGCGGGGACGCGGAGACCCAGTACTTC. Translation: CASSPGGDAETQYF. The gene calls are TRBV5-1 and TRBJ2-5, with D maybe TRBD2 (6 bases). CDR1 is SGHRS, CDR2 YFSETQ, per germline. The V and J ends lost 4 bases and 5 bases respectively, with 15 bases between them. The CDR3 covers 14 residues.

This clone showed up just once. This chain connects TRBV6-5 to TRBJ2-7; 7 positions match TRBD1. This CDR3 spans 15 amino acids. Trimming cost V 4 bases and J 5 bases; bases outside gene matches: 11. Germline V CDR1 and CDR2: MNHEY, SVGAGI. The CDR3 DNA sequence: TGTGCCAGCAGTTCTCGGACAGGCGCCTGGGACGAGCAGTACTTC. Translating it yields CASSSRTGAWDEQYF.

CDR3 amino acids: CASSRLVVVSGYGYTF. The DNA of the CDR3 is TGTGCCAGCAGCCGCTTAGTCGTGGTGTCGGGCTATGGCTACACCTTC. The J gene is TRBJ1-2, the V gene TRBV5-6; D gene unclear. CDR1 is SGHDT, CDR2 YYEEEE, per germline. V lost 4 bases and J lost 4, with 20 bases in between. There are 16 residues in the CDR3.

J is TRBJ2-1 and V is TRBV18; D is unresolved. Per germline, CDR1 KGHSH and CDR2 LQKENI. The V and J ends lost 6 bases and 4 bases respectively, with 10 bases between them. The CDR3 sequence is 13 residues long. This CDR3 reads CASSPGGYNEQFF. As DNA, the CDR3 is TGTGCCAGCTCGCCCGGCGGATACAATGAGCAGTTCTTC. Looking up the rest from reference TRBV18 and TRBJ2-1 gives the full variable domain: NAGVMQNPRHLVRRRGQEARLRCSPMKGHSHVYWYRQLPEEGLKFMVYLQKENIIDESGMPKERFSAEFPKEGPSILRIQQVVRGDSAAYFCASSPGGYNEQFFGPGTRLTVL.

This chain links TRBV7-3 with TRBJ1-1, with D perhaps matching TRBD1 (5 bases). The germline gives CDR1 SGHTA, CDR2 FQGTGA. The V end was cut by 1 base, the J end by 0 bases, with 9 bases between. The CDR3 totals 15 residues. The chain's CDR3 is CASSLMGGMNTEAFF. For the CDR3, the DNA is TGTGCCAGCAGCTTAATGGGGGGAATGAACACTGAAGCTTTCTTT.

The rearrangement links TRBV19 to TRBJ2-5; 11 bases agree with TRBD1. CDR3 length: 14 amino acids. Germline CDR1 is LNHDA and CDR2 is SQIVND (reference sequence). V trimming: 10 bases; J trimming: 5 bases; junction bases outside the gene matches: 9. The CDR3 spells CATMDRGLWETQYF. CDR3 sequence (DNA): TGTGCCACTATGGACAGGGGGCTGTGGGAGACCCAGTACTTC. Full variable domain (missing parts from reference TRBV19 and TRBJ2-5): DGGITQSPKYLFRKEGQNVTLSCEQNLNHDAMYWYRQDPGQGLRLIYYSQIVNDFQKGDIAEGYSVSREKKESFPLTVTSAQKNPTAFYLCATMDRGLWETQYFGPGTRLLVL.

The chain combines TRBV12-3 or TRBV12-4 with TRBJ1-1; D unclear. There are 13 residues in the CDR3. V lost 3 bases and J 1 base, leaving 6 bases between the germline ends. In DNA, the CDR3 is TGTGCCAGCAGTTTGTCAGAGAACACTGAAGCTTTCTTT. This sequence encodes CASSLSENTEAFF.

This chain uses TRBV11-1 with TRBJ2-2, with D perhaps matching TRBD1 (5 bases). CDR1 and CDR2 (germline): SGHAT, FQDESV (reference sequence). The V end lost 1 base, the J end lost 0 bases, and 9 bases lay between the germline ends. CDR3 length equals 16 residues. The DNA for the CDR3 is TGTGCCAGCAGCTTAGGGGGCTACCCGAACACCGGGGAGCTGTTTTTT. It yields the protein CASSLGGYPNTGELFF.

The genes are TRBV29-1 and TRBJ1-2; D unclear. The V gene lost 7 bases and the J gene lost 7 bases, with 16 bases spanning the gap. Germline loops: CDR1 SQVTM, CDR2 ANQGSEA. The CDR3 is 12 residues long. For the CDR3, the DNA is TGCAGCGCTGGGAGCGGATCCGGTGGCTACACCTTC. Encoded protein: CSAGSGSGGYTF.

The chain couples TRBV10-1 to TRBJ2-2, with D perhaps TRBD2 (5 bases). CDR1 and CDR2 (germline): WNHNN, SYGVQD (reference sequence). V lost 6 bases to trimming and J lost 3 bases, with 14 bases between them. The CDR3 is 15 residues long. DNA of the CDR3: TGCGCCAGCAGCGAAGACGGGATTTACACCGGGGAGCTGTTTTTT. The encoded protein is CASSEDGIYTGELFF.

This chain links TRBV9 with TRBJ2-7; weak D call: TRBD1 (5 bases). Germline assignment: CDR1 SGDLS and CDR2 YYNGEE. Trimming took off 3 bases at V and 0 bases at J, with 13 bases between the two ends. This CDR3 is 15 amino acids long. The CDR3 nucleotides are TGTGCCAGCAGCGCCCCAGGGTCAGGCTCCTACGAGCAGTACTTC. It encodes CASSAPGSGSYEQYF.

This chain connects TRBV9 to TRBJ1-2; maybe TRBD1 (6 bases). The CDR3 totals 15 residues. Trimming removed 3 bases from V and 8 bases from J, with 20 bases in between. Germline loops: CDR1 SGDLS, CDR2 YYNGEE. The chain's CDR3 is CASSASLNTGYGYTF. In nucleotides, the CDR3 is TGTGCCAGCAGCGCCTCCCTGAATACAGGGTACGGCTACACCTTC.

This chain uses TRBV21-1 with TRBJ2-7; no DNA check was done on the table's D call, TRBD2. TRBV21-1 is listed as a pseudogene. The CDR3 is 16 residues long. CDR3 loop: CASTKQSGRGVYEQYF. CDR3 sequence (DNA): TGTGCCAGCACCAAACAGTCTGGCCGAGGAGTCTACGAGCAGTACTTC.

The V call is TRBV4-1, the J call TRBJ1-1; D is perhaps TRBD1 (6 bases). Trimming shortened V by 0 bases and J by 0 bases, and 20 bases separated the two germline ends. In germline, CDR1 is MGHRA, CDR2 YSYEKL. There are 19 residues in the CDR3. The CDR3 region is CASSQDRAGARPMNTEAFF. CDR3 DNA: TGCGCCAGCAGCCAAGATAGGGCAGGGGCCCGCCCTATGAACACTGAAGCTTTCTTT.

The chain recombines TRBV19 with TRBJ2-3; TRBD1 matches 9 bases. The CDR3 consists of 14 residues. Germline CDR1 is LNHDA and CDR2 is SQIVND (reference sequence). V lost 4 bases, J lost 6 bases, and 5 bases stayed unmatched. CDR3 nucleotide sequence: TGTGCCAGTAGTACGGGACAGGGTTGGGATACGCAGTATTTT. It yields the protein CASSTGQGWDTQYF.

The rearrangement joins TRBV28 to TRBJ1-4; D unresolved. V dropped 6 bases and J dropped 2 bases, with 10 bases sitting between them. The length of the CDR3 is 14 residues. Germline CDR1 and CDR2: MDHEN and SYDVKM. The CDR3 here is CASSIGGTNEKLFF. The DNA for the CDR3 is TGTGCCAGCAGCATCGGAGGGACTAATGAAAAACTGTTTTTT. Looking up the rest from reference TRBV28 and TRBJ1-4 gives the full variable domain: DVKVTQSSRYLVKRTGEKVFLECVQDMDHENMFWYRQDPGLGLRLIYFSYDVKMKEKGDIPEGYSVSREKKERFSLILESASTNQTSMYLCASSIGGTNEKLFFGSGTQLSVL.

V and J are TRBV30 and TRBJ1-5, with TRBD1 matching 9 bases. Germline loops: CDR1 GTSNPN, CDR2 SVGIG (reference sequence). This CDR3 comprises 14 residues. V was pared by 2 bases and J by 5 bases, with 4 bases of the junction left unmatched. The CDR3 protein is CAWSLGTGYQPQHF. In nucleotides, the CDR3 is TGTGCCTGGAGTCTCGGGACAGGGTATCAGCCCCAGCATTTT.

This clone was seen only once. This chain uses TRBV2 with TRBJ2-7; TRBD1 might be the D (6 bases). The germline V gene encodes CDR1 SNHLY and CDR2 FYNNEI. This CDR3 has 14 amino acids. V shed 10 bases and J shed 0 bases, with 16 bases lying between them. The CDR3 DNA reads TGTGCCACCCAAGGCAGGGGAATCTCCTACGAGCAGTACTTC. It yields the protein CATQGRGISYEQYF.

The chain couples TRBV6-6 to TRBJ1-2; 10 bases agree with TRBD1. The J segment lost 0 bases and the V segment lost 6 bases, leaving 7 bases of the junction unmatched. CDR3 length: 16 residues. The germline V gene encodes CDR1 MNHNY and CDR2 SVGAGI (reference sequence). The CDR3 loop reads CASSPDRGRSNYGYTF. The CDR3 DNA sequence: TGTGCCAGCAGCCCCGACAGGGGGCGCTCTAACTATGGCTACACCTTC.